The clone carrying this T cell receptor (beta chain) came up a few times. Its target is unknown. The sample carries other DNA sequences with the same CDR3. This entry belongs to a study of radiotherapy plus CTLA-4 blockade in lung cancer. Produced via immunoSEQ multiplex PCR; TCRdb's table is partial and in-frame only. The sample shows around 80,000 clones, less than 90% of them seen only once. Study-level points and caveats: TCR clones from tumors expanded in blood after radiotherapy plus ipilimumab.

CTLA-4 blockade using ipilimumab, together with focal radiation, was received by patients with chemo-refractory metastatic non-small-cell lung cancer. This CDR3 region has 12 residues. Trimming took 3 bases from V and 7 from J, leaving 7 bases between them. Germline V gene lookup returns CDR1 MDHEN and CDR2 SYDVKM. The receptor's source is a human donor with non-small cell lung cancer who had stable disease on radiotherapy plus ipilimumab. Sequencing used peripheral blood, obtained from a patient treated with radiotherapy plus ipilimumab. The V call is TRBV28, the J call TRBJ1-5; D perhaps matches TRBD1 (5 bases). Here the CDR3 DNA reads TGTGCCAGCAGTTTGGGACCGCAGCCCCAGCATTTT. It yields the protein CASSLGPQPQHF. Together with reference TRBV28 and TRBJ1-5, the CDR3 gives the full variable domain: DVKVTQSSRYLVKRTGEKVFLECVQDMDHENMFWYRQDPGLGLRLIYFSYDVKMKEKGDIPEGYSVSREKKERFSLILESASTNQTSMYLCASSLGPQPQHFGDGTRLSIL.